This record concerns one T cell receptor (beta chain) sequence. These data come from a study of blood T cell repertoires in COVID-19. Study-level information: Researchers got acute and convalescent COVID-19 samples from the United States, Italy and Spain. Sources were T cells, B-cell-depleted T cells, or PBMCs; the material itself was cDNA or gDNA.

The CDR3 sequence is 13 residues long. The germline V gene has CDR1 MGHDK and CDR2 SYGVNS. Trimming shortened V by 3 bases and J by 8 bases, and 11 bases separated the two germline ends. As processed by the authors: Amplification of reference gene primers provided the estimated nucleated cell counts. Clones were sequenced by immunoSEQ multiplex PCR, and TCRdb holds only the in-frame ones, with some missing. Clonal size and the V and J genes are those of that table, whereas D and trimming came from the DNA. The sample lists over 70,000 clones, approximately 86% occurring once. Sequencing input: peripheral blood. V usage is TRBV25-1 and J usage is TRBJ2-4, with D unclear. The clonotype was recovered from a human donor in a cohort sampled during active COVID-19. The CDR3 nucleotides are TGTGCCAGCAGTGACGCGAACGAGGACATTCAGTACTTC. It translates to CASSDANEDIQYF.